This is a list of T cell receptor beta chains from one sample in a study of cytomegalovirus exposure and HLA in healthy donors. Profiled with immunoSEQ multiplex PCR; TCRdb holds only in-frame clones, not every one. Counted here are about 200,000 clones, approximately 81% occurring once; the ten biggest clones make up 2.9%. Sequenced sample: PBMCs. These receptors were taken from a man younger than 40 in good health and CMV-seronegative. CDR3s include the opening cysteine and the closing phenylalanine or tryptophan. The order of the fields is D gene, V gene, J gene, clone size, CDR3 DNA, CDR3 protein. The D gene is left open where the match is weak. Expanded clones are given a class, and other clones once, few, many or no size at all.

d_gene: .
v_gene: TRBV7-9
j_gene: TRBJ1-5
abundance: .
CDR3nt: TGTGCCAGCAGCCTCGGGAGCCAGCATTTT
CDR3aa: CASSLGSQHF

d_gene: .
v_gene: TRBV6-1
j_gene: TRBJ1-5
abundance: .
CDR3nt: TGTGCCAGCAACCCCGACTATCAGCCCCAGCATTTT
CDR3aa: CASNPDYQPQHF

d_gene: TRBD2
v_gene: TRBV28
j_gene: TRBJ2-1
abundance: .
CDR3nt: TGTGCCAGCAGCCCCCTAGCGGTCCCCTACAATGAGCAGTTCTTC
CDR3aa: CASSPLAVPYNEQFF

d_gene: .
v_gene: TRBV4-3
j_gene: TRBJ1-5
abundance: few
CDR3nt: TGCGCCAGCCCCCTTCAGCCCCAGCATTTT
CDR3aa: CASPLQPQHF

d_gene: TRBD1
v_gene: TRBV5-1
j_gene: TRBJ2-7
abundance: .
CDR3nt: TGCGCCAGCAGCGAAACGACAGGGAGCTCCTACGAGCAGTACTTC
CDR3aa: CASSETTGSSYEQYF

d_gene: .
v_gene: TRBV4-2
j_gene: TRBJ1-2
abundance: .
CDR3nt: TGTGCCAGCAGCCAAGTACAGTACGTTAACTATGGCTACACCTTC
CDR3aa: CASSQVQYVNYGYTF

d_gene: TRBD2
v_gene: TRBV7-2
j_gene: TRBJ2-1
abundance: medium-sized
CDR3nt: TGTGCCAGCACCCTGGGTAGCGGGGGATACAATGAGCAGTTCTTC
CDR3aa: CASTLGSGGYNEQFF

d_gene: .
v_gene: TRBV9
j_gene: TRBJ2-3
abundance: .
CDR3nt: TGTGCCAGCAGCGTAGTAGGGGGGAGGGGGACTAGCACAGATACGCAGTATTTT
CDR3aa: CASSVVGGRGTSTDTQYF

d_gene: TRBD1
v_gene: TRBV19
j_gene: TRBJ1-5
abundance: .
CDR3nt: TGTGCCATTGGACAGGGCGGTCAGCCCCAGCATTTT
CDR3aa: CAIGQGGQPQHF

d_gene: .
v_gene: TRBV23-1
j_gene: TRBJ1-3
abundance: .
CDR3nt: TGCGCCAGCAGTCAAAAAATCCGTACAGAGAGTTCTGGAAACACCATATATTTT
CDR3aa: CASSQKIRTESSGNTIYF

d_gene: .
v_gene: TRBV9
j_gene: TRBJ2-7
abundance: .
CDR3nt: TGTGCCAGCTCCCTGGGGGGGGCGGGTGAGCAGTACTTC
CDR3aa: CASSLGGAGEQYF

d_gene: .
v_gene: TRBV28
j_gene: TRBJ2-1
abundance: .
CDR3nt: TGTGCCAGCAGTTTAGGGAGACCGACACCCTCAGAGCAGTTCTTC
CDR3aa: CASSLGRPTPSEQFF

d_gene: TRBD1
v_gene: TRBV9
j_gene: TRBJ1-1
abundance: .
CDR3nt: TGTGCCAGCAGCCCTACTAATACAGGGGCTGAAGCTTTCTTT
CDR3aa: CASSPTNTGAEAFF

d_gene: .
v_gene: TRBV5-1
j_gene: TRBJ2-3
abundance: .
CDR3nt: TGCGCCAGCAGCCAGGTTAGCACAGATACGCAGTATTTT
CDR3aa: CASSQVSTDTQYF

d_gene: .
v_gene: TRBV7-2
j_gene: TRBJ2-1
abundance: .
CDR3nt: TGTGCCAGCAGCCTCGCGGTGTACAATGAGCAGTTCTTC
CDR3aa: CASSLAVYNEQFF

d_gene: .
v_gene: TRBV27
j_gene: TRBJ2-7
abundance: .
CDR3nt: TGTGCCAGCAGTAGGACAGCCTCCTACGAGCAGTACTTC
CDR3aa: CASSRTASYEQYF

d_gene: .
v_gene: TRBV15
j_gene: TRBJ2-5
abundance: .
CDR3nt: TGTGCCACCAGCAGAGCCAGGGGTATGGAGACCCAGTACTTC
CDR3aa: CATSRARGMETQYF

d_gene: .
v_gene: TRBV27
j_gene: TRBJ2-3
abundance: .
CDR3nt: TGTGCCACCAGAGTAGGGGGCACAGATACGCAGTATTTT
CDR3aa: CATRVGGTDTQYF

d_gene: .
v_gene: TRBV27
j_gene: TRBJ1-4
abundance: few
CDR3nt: TGTGCCAGCACCGCCGGGGCAACTAATGAAAAACTGTTTTTT
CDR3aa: CASTAGATNEKLFF

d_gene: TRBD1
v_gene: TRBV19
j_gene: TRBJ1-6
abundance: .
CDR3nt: TGTGCCAGCTGGGGCGGACAGGAATCACCCCTCCACTTT
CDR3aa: CASWGGQESPLHF